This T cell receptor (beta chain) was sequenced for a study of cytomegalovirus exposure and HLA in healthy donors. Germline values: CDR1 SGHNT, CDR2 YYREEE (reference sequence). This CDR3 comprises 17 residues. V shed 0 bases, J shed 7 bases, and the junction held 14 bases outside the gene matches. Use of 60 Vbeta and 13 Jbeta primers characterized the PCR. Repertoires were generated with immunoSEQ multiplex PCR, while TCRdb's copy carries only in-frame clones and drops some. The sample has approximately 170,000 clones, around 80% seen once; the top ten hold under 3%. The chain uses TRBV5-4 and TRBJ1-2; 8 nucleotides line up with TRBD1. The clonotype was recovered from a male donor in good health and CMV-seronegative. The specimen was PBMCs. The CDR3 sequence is CASSLGQRVTGGFGYTF. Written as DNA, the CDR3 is TGTGCCAGCAGCTTGGGCCAGAGGGTAACAGGGGGATTTGGCTACACCTTC.